This T cell receptor (beta chain) was obtained from a study of blood T cell repertoires in COVID-19. Study-level background: The United States, Italy and Spain provided the acute and convalescent COVID-19 samples. T cells, B-cell-depleted T cells, or PBMCs supplied cDNA or gDNA.

Seattle researchers signed up patients amid active infection and tracked them longitudinally. Measured with immunoSEQ multiplex PCR; TCRdb has only the in-frame clones, and not every one. The sample carries under 200,000 clones, about 86% recorded once. With 6 bases clipped from V and 3 bases from J, the junction kept 7 bases outside the gene matches. CDR3 length: 14 residues. Germline V gives CDR1 SGHAT, CDR2 FQDESV (reference sequence). The source is a woman in her 70s with COVID-19, enrolled during active disease. V is TRBV11-1 and J is TRBJ2-5; 7 bases map to TRBD2. Specimen: peripheral blood. The CDR3 nucleotides are TGTGCCAGCAGGCCGTTCAGCGGGGAAGAGACCCAGTACTTC. Protein product: CASRPFSGEETQYF.